Reported below is one T cell receptor (beta chain). One end of the junction varies from germline; a read error may be responsible. The data originate from a study of blood T cell repertoires in COVID-19. For the study at large: Spain, Italy and the United States supplied samples that represented acute and convalescent COVID-19. PBMCs, B-cell-depleted T cells, or T cells provided the cDNA or gDNA that made up the material.

Germline V lookup: CDR1 LNHDA, CDR2 SQIVND (reference sequence). The length of the CDR3 is 14 residues. In the source study's methods: Estimated nucleated cell counts came from reference gene primer amplification. Generated by immunoSEQ multiplex PCR, the TCRdb table keeps only in-frame clones and is missing some. That table furnishes V, J and clone size, whereas the DNA furnished D and trimming. Counted here are tens of thousands of clones, around 86% occurring once; the ten biggest clones make up approximately 3.5%. Source material: peripheral blood. J is TRBJ2-5 and V is TRBV19, with D perhaps TRBD1 (6 bases). The source is a woman older than 75 with acute or convalescent COVID-19. DNA for the CDR3: TGTGCCAGTAGTCAAGGACAGATACAAGGGACCCAGTACTTC. It encodes CASSQGQIQGTQYF.